Below, 12 T cell receptor beta chains from the same sample are listed, as sequenced in a study of OX40 agonist ivuxolimab in advanced cancers. Clones were read by immunoSEQ multiplex PCR, and TCRdb kept only the in-frame ones, dropping some. Here the sample spans more than 55,000 clones, approximately 87% being singletons. The specimen was CD4+ or CD8+ T cells sorted from blood, collected in a trial of the OX40 agonist ivuxolimab. These TCRs come from an adult with an advanced solid tumor such as melanoma, head and neck, liver or kidney cancer.

The rearrangement uses TRBV18 and TRBJ1-1; 11 bases fit TRBD1. The CDR3 contains 17 residues. The junction had 6 bases not matched to a gene; V was cut back by 0 bases and J by 3 bases. Germline CDR1 KGHSH, CDR2 LQKENI. This CDR3 is CASSPPGQGARYTEAFF. In DNA, the CDR3 is TGTGCCAGCTCACCACCCGGACAGGGGGCGAGGTACACTGAAGCTTTCTTT.

J is TRBJ2-7 and V is TRBV29-1; 12 nucleotides match TRBD2. Germline V CDR1 and CDR2: SQVTM, ANQGSEA. V lost 7 bases to trimming and J lost 3 bases; unmatched junction nucleotides: 4. This CDR3 has 13 residues. CDR3 sequence (DNA): TGCAGCGCGGGACTAGCGGGCGTCTACGAGCAGTACTTC. It is translated as CSAGLAGVYEQYF.

The chain links TRBV27 to TRBJ1-1; no definite D call. The V end was cut by 3 bases, the J end by 1 base, with 15 bases between. CDR1 is MNHEY, CDR2 SMNVEV, per germline (reference sequence). The CDR3 totals 16 residues. CDR3 sequence reads: CASSFGFRRENTEAFF. CDR3 bases: TGTGCCAGCAGTTTCGGGTTTCGAAGGGAGAACACTGAAGCTTTCTTT.

The genes are TRBV30 and TRBJ2-5, with D perhaps matching TRBD2 (5 bases). Germline CDR1 is GTSNPN and CDR2 is SVGIG (reference sequence). This CDR3 is built from 14 residues. V lost 2 bases and J 0 bases, leaving 10 bases between the germline ends. CDR3 sequence: CAWSLGSDQETQYF. The CDR3 nucleotides read TGTGCCTGGAGTTTAGGGAGCGACCAAGAGACCCAGTACTTC.

This clone was recorded only once. This rearrangement joins TRBV27 to TRBJ1-1; 8 bases align to TRBD1. Germline V gene data show CDR1 as MNHEY and CDR2 as SMNVEV (reference sequence). The CDR3 runs 14 residues. J gave up 8 bases and V 7 bases, and 12 bases lay outside the gene matches. The CDR3 DNA is TGTGCCAGCAAACGGACAGGGACTTTCGCCGAAGCTTTCTTT. Translated: CASKRTGTFAEAFF.

This clone came up a few times. This rearrangement joins TRBV11-3 to TRBJ2-5; D ambiguous. There are 13 residues in the CDR3. Trimming pared 5 bases from V and 2 bases from J, leaving 9 bases between. CDR1 SGHNT and CDR2 YENEEA come from the germline V gene. The CDR3 coding sequence is TGTGCCAGCAGCGGCCGGGCTCAAGAGACCCAGTACTTC. This gives the protein CASSGRAQETQYF.

The V gene is TRBV6-5, the J gene TRBJ2-1, with a tentative D call TRBD2 (7 bases). The CDR3 has 15 amino acids. Trimming stripped 2 bases from V and 1 base from J, with 9 bases between. The germline CDR1 and CDR2 sequences are MNHEY and SVGAGI. The CDR3 loop reads CASSYGGASYNEQFF. CDR3 DNA: TGTGCCAGCAGTTACGGGGGGGCTTCCTACAATGAGCAGTTCTTC.

Regarding this clone: Other nucleotide sequences from this sample produce the same CDR3. This chain links TRBV5-6 with TRBJ2-1, with unresolved D. V lost 0 bases, J lost 3 bases, and 7 bases lay in between. Germline V gene sequence: CDR1 SGHDT, CDR2 YYEEEE. The CDR3 runs 14 residues. DNA of the CDR3: TGTGCCAGCAGCTTGGTAGGCAGCTACAATGAGCAGTTCTTC. Its protein is CASSLVGSYNEQFF.

The genes are TRBV28 and TRBJ2-5; D may match TRBD1 or TRBD2 (5 bases each). Germline V gives CDR1 MDHEN, CDR2 SYDVKM. The V gene lost 6 bases and the J gene lost 2 bases, with 16 bases spanning the gap. The CDR3 is 15 amino acids. The CDR3 nucleotides are TGTGCCAGCAGCCTGGGGGTAGGACGACAAGAGACCCAGTACTTC. It yields the protein CASSLGVGRQETQYF.

The chain couples TRBV7-3 to TRBJ2-7; D gene ambiguous. CDR3 size: 14 residues. Between the trimmed V and J ends, which lost 2 bases and 1 base, there was a span of 9 bases. Germline V gene data show CDR1 as SGHTA and CDR2 as FQGTGA. The CDR3 DNA sequence: TGTGCCAGCAGCTTAGGACGCTCATCCTACGAGCAGTACTTC. It specifies CASSLGRSSYEQYF.

The chain combines TRBV5-1 with TRBJ2-7; a weak D match, TRBD2 (6 bases). V dropped 1 base and J dropped 6 bases, with 14 bases sitting between them. The CDR3 spans 14 residues. The V gene's germline CDR1 is SGHRS and CDR2 YFSETQ. CDR3 coding DNA: TGCGCCAGCAGCTTGAATATGGGGGGACTCGAGCAGTACTTC. Its protein is CASSLNMGGLEQYF. Together with reference TRBV5-1 and TRBJ2-7, the CDR3 gives the full variable domain: KAGVTQTPRYLIKTRGQQVTLSCSPISGHRSVSWYQQTPGQGLQFLFEYFSETQRNKGNFPGRFSGRQFSNSRSEMNVSTLELGDSALYLCASSLNMGGLEQYFGPGTRLTVT.

This clone was picked up many times. The chain employs TRBV10-3 and TRBJ2-3; D perhaps matches TRBD2 (5 bases). The CDR3 sequence is 12 residues long. Germline V gene sequence: CDR1 ENHRY, CDR2 SYGVKD. V lost 8 bases to trimming and J lost 0 bases, with 6 bases between them. CDR3 nucleotide sequence: TGTGCCATCGGGGAGAGCACAGATACGCAGTATTTT. This codes for CAIGESTDTQYF.